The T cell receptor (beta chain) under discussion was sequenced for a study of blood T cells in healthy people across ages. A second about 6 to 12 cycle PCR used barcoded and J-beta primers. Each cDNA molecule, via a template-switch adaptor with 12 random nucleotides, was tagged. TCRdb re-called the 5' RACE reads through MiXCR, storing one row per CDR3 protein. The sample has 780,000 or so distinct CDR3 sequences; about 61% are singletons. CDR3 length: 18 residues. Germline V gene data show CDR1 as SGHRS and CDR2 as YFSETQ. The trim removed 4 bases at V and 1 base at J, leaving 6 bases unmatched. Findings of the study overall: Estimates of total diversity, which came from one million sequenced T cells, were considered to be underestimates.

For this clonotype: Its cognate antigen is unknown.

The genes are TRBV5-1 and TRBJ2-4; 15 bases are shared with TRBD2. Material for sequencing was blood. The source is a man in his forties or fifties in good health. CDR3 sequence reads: CASSPGTSGRIAKNIQYF. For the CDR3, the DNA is TGCGCCAGCAGCCCCGGGACTAGCGGGAGGATTGCCAAAAACATTCAGTACTTC.